The rows below give T cell receptor beta chains drawn from one sample of a study of early stage breast cancer tumors. Repertoires were generated with immunoSEQ multiplex PCR, while TCRdb's copy carries only in-frame clones and drops some. This sample has 25,000 to 30,000 clones, with roughly two thirds found just once. Material: blood. These receptors all come from a person aged 45-60 years with breast cancer. The CDR3 runs from the conserved cysteine through the conserved F or W. D genes are given only for firm matches. The size of a clone is reported for some rows only, either as once, few or many, or as a class for expanded clones.

v_gene	abundance	j_gene	d_gene	CDR3aa	CDR3nt
TRBV6-6	.	TRBJ1-1	.	CASSYPDVVEAFF	TGTGCCAGCAGTTATCCCGACGTGGTTGAAGCTTTCTTT
TRBV5-1	.	TRBJ2-7	TRBD2	CASSSGLAGVSYEQYF	TGCGCCAGCAGCTCGGGACTAGCGGGAGTATCCTACGAGCAGTACTTC
TRBV7-2	few	TRBJ1-1	.	CASSLGTLGVEAFF	TGTGCCAGCAGCTTAGGTACCCTCGGAGTTGAAGCTTTCTTT
TRBV27	.	TRBJ2-1	.	CASSLSFGPYNEQFF	TGTGCCAGCAGTTTATCCTTTGGGCCTTACAATGAGCAGTTCTTC
TRBV7-2	.	TRBJ2-1	.	CASTWGRARSRGYNEQFF	TGTGCCAGCACCTGGGGCAGGGCAAGGTCTCGGGGCTACAATGAGCAGTTCTTC
TRBV11-3	.	TRBJ2-1	.	CASSPGALSYNEQFF	TGTGCCAGCAGCCCAGGGGCCCTCTCCTACAATGAGCAGTTCTTC
TRBV9	.	TRBJ2-7	.	CASSVGGGEQYF	TGTGCCAGCAGCGTAGGAGGGGGCGAGCAGTACTTC
TRBV10-3	few	TRBJ1-1	.	CASSSLMADPEAFF	TGTGCCAGCAGTTCGTTAATGGCTGACCCTGAAGCTTTCTTT
TRBV7-3	.	TRBJ2-2	.	CASSLTPQAYTGELFF	TGTGCCAGCAGCTTAACCCCACAGGCTTACACCGGGGAGCTGTTTTTT
TRBV6-1	.	TRBJ2-7	.	CASTGGTSYEQYF	TGTGCCAGCACTGGCGGGACGTCCTACGAGCAGTACTTC
TRBV10-3	.	TRBJ2-1	TRBD2	CAISEGMGGPRNEQFF	TGTGCCATCAGTGAGGGTATGGGAGGGCCACGAAATGAGCAGTTCTTC
TRBV7-9	.	TRBJ2-3	TRBD2	CASSRGRAILNTDTQYF	TGTGCCAGCAGCCGCGGGAGGGCCATTTTAAACACAGATACGCAGTATTTT
TRBV7-9	.	TRBJ2-2	TRBD1	CATYSSGQETGELFF	TGTGCCACCTATTCATCCGGACAGGAGACCGGGGAGCTGTTTTTT
TRBV25-1	.	TRBJ2-1	TRBD2	CAAGTGTGREGRYNEQFF	TGTGCCGCAGGTACCGGTACGGGGCGGGAGGGCCGCTACAATGAGCAGTTCTTC
TRBV5-1	.	TRBJ1-1	.	CASSAFGGNTEAFF	TGCGCCAGCAGCGCCTTTGGGGGTAACACTGAAGCTTTCTTT
TRBV29-1	.	TRBJ2-5	.	CSVGSQESFETQYF	TGCAGCGTTGGTTCGCAGGAAAGTTTTGAGACCCAGTACTTC
TRBV30	many	TRBJ1-2	.	CAWRVPRGGDYGYTF	TGTGCCTGGAGAGTCCCCCGGGGGGGCGACTATGGCTACACCTTC
TRBV19	.	TRBJ1-2	.	CASSIRENGYTF	TGTGCCAGTAGTATCAGGGAAAATGGCTACACCTTC
TRBV18	.	TRBJ2-3	.	CASSTGGADTQYF	TGTGCCAGCTCGACGGGGGGCGCAGATACGCAGTATTTT
TRBV11-2	.	TRBJ2-7	.	CASSLRPRMRSGGPPPTVF	TGTGCCAGCAGCCTCCGACCGCGTATGAGAAGCGGAGGCCCACCCCCTACTGTCTTC
TRBV7-3	.	TRBJ2-3	TRBD2	CASSSGLGTDTQYF	TGTGCCAGCAGCTCTGGACTAGGCACAGATACGCAGTATTTT
TRBV4-1	.	TRBJ2-7	TRBD2	CASSQDSGSVNYEQYF	TGCGCCAGCAGCCAAGATAGCGGGAGTGTCAACTACGAGCAGTACTTC
TRBV6-6	.	TRBJ2-5	.	CASNPGDRETQYF	TGTGCCAGCAACCCAGGGGATCGAGAGACCCAGTACTTC
TRBV5-1	.	TRBJ2-5	.	CASSLTRGETQYF	TGCGCCAGCAGCTTGACCAGGGGCGAGACCCAGTACTTC
TRBV6-1	once	TRBJ2-5	TRBD2	CASSEGLAETQYF	TGTGCCAGCAGTGAGGGACTAGCAGAGACCCAGTACTTC
TRBV9	.	TRBJ2-6	.	CASSVDPLKANVLTF	TGTGCCAGCAGCGTAGACCCACTGAAGGCCAACGTCCTGACTTTC
TRBV7-2	.	TRBJ2-7	TRBD2	CASSLWAGGAYEQYF	TGTGCCAGCAGCTTATGGGCGGGAGGAGCCTACGAGCAGTACTTC